This is a list of T cell receptor beta chains from one sample in a study of T cell repertoires in cytomegalovirus infection. TCRdb itself ran the reads through MiXCR, one entry per CDR3 protein. The repertoire holds 740,000 or so distinct CDR3 sequences, with 35% as singletons. The sample taken for sequencing was PBMCs. The source is a human donor in good health (CMV status not recorded). Some clones in this sample may be carry-over from other donors' samples. The conserved cysteine and the conserved F or W are not part of the CDR3 here.

TRBV28,ASTSLTPTSPISGANVLT
TRBV12-3/TRBV12-4,ASTPGQGEGYT
TRBV19,ASSFFHQMTQETQY
TRBV7-2,ASSLKGGRTEAF
TRBV15,ATSREGAGFPDTQY
TRBV7-9,ASSLVRDRVSYEQY
TRBV7-8,ASSLAQGGVHQPQH
TRBV28,ASSLFTEGGSGNTIY
TRBV2,ASSVAGASYEQY
TRBV5-1,ASSWGPGQGGGSYEQY
TRBV20-1,SAPKSWATPGDTQY
TRBV5-4,ASSLDGIFTGYT
TRBV27,ASSFNVAGGYEQY
TRBV18,ASSPTTSAGYEQY
TRBV28,ASVGGAFFGEQY
TRBV28,ASTYPRGNTEAF
TRBV28,ASGTQAAGRHIQY
TRBV29-1,SVRDPPYGYT
TRBV20-1,SARGTGRGRNTEAF
TRBV7-2,ASSPQGADQPQH